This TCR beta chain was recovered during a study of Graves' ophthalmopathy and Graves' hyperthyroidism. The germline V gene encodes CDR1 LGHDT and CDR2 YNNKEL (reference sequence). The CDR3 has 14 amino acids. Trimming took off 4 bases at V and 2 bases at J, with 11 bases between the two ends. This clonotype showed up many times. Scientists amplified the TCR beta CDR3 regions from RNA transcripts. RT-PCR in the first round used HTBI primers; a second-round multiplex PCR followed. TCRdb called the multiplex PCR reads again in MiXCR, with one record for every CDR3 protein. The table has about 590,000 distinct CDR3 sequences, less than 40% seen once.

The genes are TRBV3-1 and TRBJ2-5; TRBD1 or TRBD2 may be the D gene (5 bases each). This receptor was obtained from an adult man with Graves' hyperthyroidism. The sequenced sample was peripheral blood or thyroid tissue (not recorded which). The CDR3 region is CASSPRDDQETQYF. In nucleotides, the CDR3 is TGTGCCAGCAGCCCTCGGGACGATCAAGAGACCCAGTACTTC.